The following is a TCR beta chain sequence with its context. The antigen remains undetermined. Retrospectively chosen non-transplant comparators had other cancers and at least five gastrointestinal samples, without known gastrointestinal disease. Some clones are missing from TCRdb's copy, which holds only in-frame ones; the method was immunoSEQ multiplex PCR. Counted here are some 25,000 clones, less than 75% occurring once; the ten biggest clones make up approximately 8%. This sample is drawn from a study of tissue T cells after allogeneic stem cell transplantation. General study points: Across patients, clones rarely overlapped, yet motif clusters were shared tissue-specifically. Anatomically similar tissues had similar TCR repertoires within each patient.

The CDR3 has 12 residues. V gave up 5 bases and J gave up 11 bases, with 15 bases separating them. CDR1 is SGHVS, CDR2 FNYEAQ, per germline. The sequence derives from a female donor at least 60 years old with lung cancer. Sequences were derived from tissue from the ileum, sampled at autopsy. V gene TRBV7-6 combines with J gene TRBJ1-1, with D possibly TRBD1 on 5 matching bases. The CDR3 loop is CASSRRVGEAFF. The CDR3, as DNA: TGTGCCAGCAGCCGGAGGGTGGGGGAGGCTTTCTTT.